The 4 T cell receptor beta chains given below trace back to one sample, sequenced in a study of T cells in narcolepsy. Clones were read by immunoSEQ multiplex PCR, and TCRdb kept only the in-frame ones, dropping some. This repertoire shows almost 25,000 clones, approximately 60% found once; its top ten account for 9% to 15%. Sequences were obtained from memory (CD45RA-) CD4+ T cells from blood. All receptors derive from a human donor in good health.

This rearrangement joins TRBV19 to TRBJ2-5; TRBD1 matches 9 bases. Germline CDR1 reads LNHDA; CDR2 reads SQIVND (reference sequence). This CDR3 is built from 14 residues. With V trimmed by 4 bases and J by 5 bases, 5 bases remained unmatched. This CDR3 is CASSRGGTGETQYF. DNA of the CDR3: TGTGCCAGTAGTAGAGGCGGGACAGGGGAGACCCAGTACTTC.

The V gene is TRBV5-1, the J gene TRBJ2-2; 7 bases agree with TRBD2. Germline V CDR1 and CDR2: SGHRS, YFSETQ. Losses at the gene ends were 1 base for V and 6 bases for J; bases not matched to a gene: 0. The CDR3 covers 13 residues. The CDR3 loop reads CASSLREAGELFF. The CDR3 nucleotides are TGCGCCAGCAGCTTGCGGGAGGCCGGGGAGCTGTTTTTT.

This chain connects TRBV7-2 to TRBJ2-1, with D maybe TRBD2 (5 bases). Trimming shortened V by 8 bases and J by 6 bases, and 14 bases separated the two germline ends. CDR1 and CDR2 from the germline V gene are SGHTA and FQGNSA. The CDR3 consists of 13 residues. The CDR3 region is CASAGELGNEQFF. The CDR3 bases are TGTGCCAGCGCCGGGGAGTTAGGCAATGAGCAGTTCTTC.

The V call is TRBV5-1, the J call TRBJ1-2; possibly TRBD1 for D (5 bases). This CDR3 is 12 amino acids long. Trimming cost V 1 base and J 8 bases, with 9 bases left between them. The germline gives CDR1 SGHRS, CDR2 YFSETQ. The CDR3, as DNA: TGCGCCAGCAGCTTGCTAGGGGAAGGCTACACCTTC. It yields the protein CASSLLGEGYTF. The entire variable domain, with the rest obtained from reference TRBV5-1 and TRBJ1-2, is as follows: KAGVTQTPRYLIKTRGQQVTLSCSPISGHRSVSWYQQTPGQGLQFLFEYFSETQRNKGNFPGRFSGRQFSNSRSEMNVSTLELGDSALYLCASSLLGEGYTFGSGTRLTVV.